This T cell receptor (beta chain) was documented in a study of T cells after yellow fever vaccination. Findings of the study overall: Bulk-population clonotypes that are abundant could appear as contaminants in FACS-sorted repertoires.

Per the germline V gene, CDR1 is MNHEY and CDR2 is SVGAGI. V was trimmed by 0 bases and J by 0 bases, leaving 9 bases between them. The CDR3 has 15 amino acids. A 5'RACE template-switching step, the method used to make TCR cDNA, added a universal primer site and UMIs. MiXCR, run by TCRdb on the 5' RACE reads, gives a single entry per CDR3 protein. The sample has some 550,000 distinct CDR3 sequences; around 21% are singletons. This clonotype has a handful of counts. Its antigen is undetermined. Specimen: PBMCs, collected 15 days after the yellow fever booster vaccination. This clonotype originated in a young man who received the YFV17D yellow fever vaccine. The chain carries TRBV6-5 and TRBJ2-7; D ambiguous. CDR3 region: CASSYSIGFSYEQYF. As DNA, the CDR3 is TGTGCCAGCAGTTACTCTATTGGGTTCTCCTACGAGCAGTACTTC.